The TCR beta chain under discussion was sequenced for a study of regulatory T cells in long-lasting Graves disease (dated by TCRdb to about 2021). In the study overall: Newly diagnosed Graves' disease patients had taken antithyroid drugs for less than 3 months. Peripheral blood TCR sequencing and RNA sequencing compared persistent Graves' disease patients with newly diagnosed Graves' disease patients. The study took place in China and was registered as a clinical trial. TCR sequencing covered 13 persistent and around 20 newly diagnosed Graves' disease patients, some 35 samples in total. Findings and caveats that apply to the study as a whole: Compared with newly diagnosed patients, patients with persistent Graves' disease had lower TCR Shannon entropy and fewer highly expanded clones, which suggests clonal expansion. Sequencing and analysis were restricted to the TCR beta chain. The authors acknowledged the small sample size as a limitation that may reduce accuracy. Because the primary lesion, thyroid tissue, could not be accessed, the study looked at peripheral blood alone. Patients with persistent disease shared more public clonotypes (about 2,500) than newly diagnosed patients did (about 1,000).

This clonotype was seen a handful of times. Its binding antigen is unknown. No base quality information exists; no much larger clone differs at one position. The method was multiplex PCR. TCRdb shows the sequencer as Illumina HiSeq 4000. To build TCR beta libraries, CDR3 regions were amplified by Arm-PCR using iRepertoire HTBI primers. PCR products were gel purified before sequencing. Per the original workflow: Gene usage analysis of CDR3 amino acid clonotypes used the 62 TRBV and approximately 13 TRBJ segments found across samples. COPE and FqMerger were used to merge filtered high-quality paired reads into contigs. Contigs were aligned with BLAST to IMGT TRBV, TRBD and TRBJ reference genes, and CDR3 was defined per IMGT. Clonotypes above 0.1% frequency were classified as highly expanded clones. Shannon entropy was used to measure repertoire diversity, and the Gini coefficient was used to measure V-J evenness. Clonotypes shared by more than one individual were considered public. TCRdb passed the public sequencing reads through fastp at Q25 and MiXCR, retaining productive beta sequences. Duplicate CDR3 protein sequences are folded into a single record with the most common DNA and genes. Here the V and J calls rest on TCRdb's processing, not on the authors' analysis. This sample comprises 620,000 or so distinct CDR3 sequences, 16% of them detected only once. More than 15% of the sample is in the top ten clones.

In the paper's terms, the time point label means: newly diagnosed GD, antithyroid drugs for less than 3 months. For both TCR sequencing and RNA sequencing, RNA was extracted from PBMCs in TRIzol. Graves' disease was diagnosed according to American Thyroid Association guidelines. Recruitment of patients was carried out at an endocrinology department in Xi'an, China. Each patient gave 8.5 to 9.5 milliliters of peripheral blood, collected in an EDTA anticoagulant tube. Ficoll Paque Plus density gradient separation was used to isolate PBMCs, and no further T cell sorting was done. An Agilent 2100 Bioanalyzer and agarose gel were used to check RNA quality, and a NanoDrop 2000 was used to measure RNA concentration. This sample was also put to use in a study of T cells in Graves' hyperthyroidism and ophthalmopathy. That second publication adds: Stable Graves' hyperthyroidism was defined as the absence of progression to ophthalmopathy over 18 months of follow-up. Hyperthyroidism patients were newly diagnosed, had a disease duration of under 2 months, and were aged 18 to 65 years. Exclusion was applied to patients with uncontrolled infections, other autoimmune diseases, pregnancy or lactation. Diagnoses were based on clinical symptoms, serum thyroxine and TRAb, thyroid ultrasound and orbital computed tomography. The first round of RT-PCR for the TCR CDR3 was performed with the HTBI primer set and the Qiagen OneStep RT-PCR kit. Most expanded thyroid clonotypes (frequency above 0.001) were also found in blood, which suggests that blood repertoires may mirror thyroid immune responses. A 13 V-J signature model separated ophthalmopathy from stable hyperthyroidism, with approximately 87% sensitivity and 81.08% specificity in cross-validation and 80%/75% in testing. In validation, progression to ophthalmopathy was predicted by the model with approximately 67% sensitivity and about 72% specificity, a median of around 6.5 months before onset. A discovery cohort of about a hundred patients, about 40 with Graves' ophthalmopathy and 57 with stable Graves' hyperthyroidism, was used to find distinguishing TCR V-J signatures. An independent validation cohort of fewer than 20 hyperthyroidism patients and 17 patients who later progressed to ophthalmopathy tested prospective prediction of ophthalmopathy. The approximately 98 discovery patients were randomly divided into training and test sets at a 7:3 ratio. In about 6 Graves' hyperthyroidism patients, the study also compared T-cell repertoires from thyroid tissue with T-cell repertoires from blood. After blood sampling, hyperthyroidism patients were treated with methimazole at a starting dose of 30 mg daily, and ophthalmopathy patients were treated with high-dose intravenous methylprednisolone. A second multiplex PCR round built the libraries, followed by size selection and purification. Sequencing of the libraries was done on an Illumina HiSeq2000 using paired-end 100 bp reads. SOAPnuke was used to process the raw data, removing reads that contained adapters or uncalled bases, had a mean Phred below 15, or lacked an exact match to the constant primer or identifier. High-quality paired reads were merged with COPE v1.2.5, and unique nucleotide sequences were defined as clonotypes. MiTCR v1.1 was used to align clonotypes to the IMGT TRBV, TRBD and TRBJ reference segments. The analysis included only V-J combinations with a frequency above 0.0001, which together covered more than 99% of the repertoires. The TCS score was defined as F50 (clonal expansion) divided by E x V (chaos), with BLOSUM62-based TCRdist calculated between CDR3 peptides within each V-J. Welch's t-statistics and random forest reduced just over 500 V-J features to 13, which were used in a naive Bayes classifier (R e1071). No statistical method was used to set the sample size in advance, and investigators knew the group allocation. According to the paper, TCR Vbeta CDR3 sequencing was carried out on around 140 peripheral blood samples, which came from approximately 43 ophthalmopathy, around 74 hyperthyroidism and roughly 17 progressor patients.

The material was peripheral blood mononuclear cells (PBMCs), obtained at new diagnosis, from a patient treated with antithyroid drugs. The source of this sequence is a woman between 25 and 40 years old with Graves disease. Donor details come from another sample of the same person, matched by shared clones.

The CDR3 protein is CASTGTSTDTQYF. Read as DNA, the sequence is TGTGCCAGCACGGGGACCAGCACAGATACGCAGTATTTT. The sequence is built from TRBV6-1 and TRBJ2-3, with the D assignment possibly TRBD1 or TRBD2, given 5 matching bases for each. Trimming removed 7 bases from V and 0 bases from J, leaving 8 bases between the germline ends. From its cysteine to its phenylalanine, the CDR3 spans 13 amino acids. The retained sequence is limited to the CDR3, 39 bases, with the frame set at the first base. For CDR1 and CDR2, the germline V gene lists MNHNS and SASEGT.